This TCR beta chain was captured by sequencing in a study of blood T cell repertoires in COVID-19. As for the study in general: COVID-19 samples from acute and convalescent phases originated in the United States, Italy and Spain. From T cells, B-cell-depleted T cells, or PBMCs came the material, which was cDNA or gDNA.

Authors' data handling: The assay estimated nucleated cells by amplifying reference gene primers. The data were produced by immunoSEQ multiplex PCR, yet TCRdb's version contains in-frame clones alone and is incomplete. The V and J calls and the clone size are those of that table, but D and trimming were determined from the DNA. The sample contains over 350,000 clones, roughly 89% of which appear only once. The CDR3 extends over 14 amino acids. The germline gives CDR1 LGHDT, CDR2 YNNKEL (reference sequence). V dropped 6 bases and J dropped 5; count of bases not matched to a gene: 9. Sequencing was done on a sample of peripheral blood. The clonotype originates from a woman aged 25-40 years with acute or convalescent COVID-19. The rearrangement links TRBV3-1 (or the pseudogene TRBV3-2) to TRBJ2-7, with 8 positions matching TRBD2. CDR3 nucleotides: TGTGCCAGCAGACGGGAGGGGGTGAAGGACGAGCAGTACTTC. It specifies CASRREGVKDEQYF.